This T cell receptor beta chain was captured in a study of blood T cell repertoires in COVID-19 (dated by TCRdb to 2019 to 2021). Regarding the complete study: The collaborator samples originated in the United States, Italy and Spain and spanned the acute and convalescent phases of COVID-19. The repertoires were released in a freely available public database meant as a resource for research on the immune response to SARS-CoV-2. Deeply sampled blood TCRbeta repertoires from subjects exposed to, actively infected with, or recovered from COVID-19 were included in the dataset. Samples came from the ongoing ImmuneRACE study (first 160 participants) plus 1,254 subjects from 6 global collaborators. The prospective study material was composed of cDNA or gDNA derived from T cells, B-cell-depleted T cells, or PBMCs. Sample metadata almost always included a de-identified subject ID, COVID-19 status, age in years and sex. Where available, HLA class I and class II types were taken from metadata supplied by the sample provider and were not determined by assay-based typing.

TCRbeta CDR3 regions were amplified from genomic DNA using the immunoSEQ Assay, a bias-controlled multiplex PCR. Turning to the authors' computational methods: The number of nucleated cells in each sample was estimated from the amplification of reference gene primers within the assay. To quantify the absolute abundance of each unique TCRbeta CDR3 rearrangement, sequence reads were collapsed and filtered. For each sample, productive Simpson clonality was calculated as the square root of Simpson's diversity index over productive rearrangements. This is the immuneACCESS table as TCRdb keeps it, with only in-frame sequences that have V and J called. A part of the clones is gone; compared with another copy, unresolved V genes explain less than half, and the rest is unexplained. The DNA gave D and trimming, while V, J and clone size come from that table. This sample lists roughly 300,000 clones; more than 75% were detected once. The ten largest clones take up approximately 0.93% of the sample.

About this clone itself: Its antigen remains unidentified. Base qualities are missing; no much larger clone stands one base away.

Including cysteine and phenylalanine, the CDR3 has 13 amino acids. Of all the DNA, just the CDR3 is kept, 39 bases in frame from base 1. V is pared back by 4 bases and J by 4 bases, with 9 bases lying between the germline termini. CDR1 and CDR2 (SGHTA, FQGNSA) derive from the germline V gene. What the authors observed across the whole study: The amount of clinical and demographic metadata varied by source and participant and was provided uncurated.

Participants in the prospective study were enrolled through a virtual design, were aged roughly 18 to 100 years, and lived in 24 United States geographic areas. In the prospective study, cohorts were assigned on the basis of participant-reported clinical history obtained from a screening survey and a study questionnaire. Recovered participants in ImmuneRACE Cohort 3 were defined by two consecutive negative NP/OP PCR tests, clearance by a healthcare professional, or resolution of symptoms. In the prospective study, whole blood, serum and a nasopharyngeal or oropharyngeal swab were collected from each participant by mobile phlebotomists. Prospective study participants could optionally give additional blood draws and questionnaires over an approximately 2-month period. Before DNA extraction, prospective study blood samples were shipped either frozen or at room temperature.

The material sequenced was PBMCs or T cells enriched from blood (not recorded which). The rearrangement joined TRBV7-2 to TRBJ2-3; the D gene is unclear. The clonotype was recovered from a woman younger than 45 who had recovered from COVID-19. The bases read TGTGCCAGCAGCTGGCTTGTCTCAGATACGCAGTATTTT. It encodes CASSWLVSDTQYF.